This T cell receptor (beta chain) was sequenced for a study of T cells in localized non-small cell lung cancer. Overall study results and limits: A higher density of T cells in blood coincided with extended overall survival.

Note on this clone: What it binds is not known.

Clones were read by immunoSEQ multiplex PCR, and TCRdb kept only the in-frame ones, dropping some. The repertoire has about 59,000 clones, roughly 90% of them found once; the top ten carry about 20%. J was trimmed by 4 bases and V by 8 bases; bases with no gene match: 6. The CDR3 spans 13 residues. Germline V gene lookup returns CDR1 SQVTM and CDR2 ANQGSEA. The chain employs TRBV29-1 and TRBJ1-4; 8 bases match TRBD1. Source: peripheral blood, taken before any cancer treatment. This clonotype was obtained from a man between 40 and 75 years old with stage I squamous cell lung carcinoma. CDR3 loop: CSIDRGGNEKLFF. CDR3 sequence (DNA): TGCAGCATAGACAGGGGTGGTAATGAAAAACTGTTTTTT. Looking up the rest from reference TRBV29-1 and TRBJ1-4 gives the full variable domain: SAVISQKPSRDICQRGTSLTIQCQVDSQVTMMFWYRQQPGQSLTLIATANQGSEATYESGFVIDKFPISRPNLTFSTLTVSNMSPEDSSIYLCSIDRGGNEKLFFGSGTQLSVL.